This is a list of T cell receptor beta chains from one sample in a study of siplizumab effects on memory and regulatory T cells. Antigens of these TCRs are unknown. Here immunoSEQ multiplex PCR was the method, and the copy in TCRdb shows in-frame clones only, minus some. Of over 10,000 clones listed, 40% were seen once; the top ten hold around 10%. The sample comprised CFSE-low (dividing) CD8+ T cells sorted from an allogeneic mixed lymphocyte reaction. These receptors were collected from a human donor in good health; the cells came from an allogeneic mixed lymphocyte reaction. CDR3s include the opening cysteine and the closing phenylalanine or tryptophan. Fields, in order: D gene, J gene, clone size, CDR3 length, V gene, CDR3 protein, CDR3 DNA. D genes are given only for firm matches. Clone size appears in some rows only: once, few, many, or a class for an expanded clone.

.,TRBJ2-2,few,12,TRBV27,CASGFGPGELFF,TGTGCCAGCGGATTCGGACCCGGGGAGCTGTTTTTT
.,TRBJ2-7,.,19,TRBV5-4,CASSLLGGRGLAGSYEQYF,TGTGCCAGCAGCTTACTTGGTGGCCGGGGGTTGGCGGGATCCTACGAGCAGTACTTC
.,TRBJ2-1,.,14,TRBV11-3,CASRKDRLTNEQFF,TGTGCCAGCCGCAAGGACAGATTGACCAATGAGCAGTTCTTC
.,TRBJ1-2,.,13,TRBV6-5,CASSYGAGSGYTF,TGTGCCAGCAGTTACGGGGCAGGGTCGGGCTACACCTTC
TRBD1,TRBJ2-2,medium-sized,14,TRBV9,CASSTWTGTGELFF,TGTGCCAGCAGCACCTGGACAGGGACTGGGGAGCTGTTTTTT
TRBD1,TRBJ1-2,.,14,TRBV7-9,CASSSDRVNNGYTF,TGTGCCAGCAGCTCAGACAGGGTGAACAATGGCTACACCTTC
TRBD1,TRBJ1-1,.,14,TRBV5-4,CASTLRGGYTEAFF,TGTGCCAGCACCTTGCGAGGGGGCTACACTGAAGCTTTCTTT
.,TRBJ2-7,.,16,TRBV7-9,CASSSRASSGSYEQYF,TGTGCCAGCAGCTCTCGGGCCTCTTCCGGATCCTACGAGCAGTACTTC
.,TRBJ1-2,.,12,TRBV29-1,CSVELTGFSYTF,TGCAGCGTTGAACTCACAGGGTTTAGCTACACCTTC
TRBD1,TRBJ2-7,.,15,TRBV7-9,CASSGGGQSSYEQYF,TGTGCCAGCAGCGGTGGGGGACAGAGCTCCTACGAGCAGTACTTC
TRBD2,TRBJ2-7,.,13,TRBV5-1,CASSFLAGYEQYF,TGCGCCAGCAGCTTTTTAGCGGGCTACGAGCAGTACTTC
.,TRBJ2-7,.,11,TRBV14,CASSQGGDVYF,TGTGCCAGCAGCCAAGGAGGGGATGTGTACTTC
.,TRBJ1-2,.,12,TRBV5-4,CARRSMRNGYTF,TGTGCCAGGAGATCAATGAGGAACGGCTACACCTTC
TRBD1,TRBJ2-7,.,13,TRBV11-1,CASSWQGAYEQYF,TGTGCCAGCAGCTGGCAGGGGGCATACGAGCAGTACTTC
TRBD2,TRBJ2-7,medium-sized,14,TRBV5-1,CASSELGLDGEQYF,TGCGCCAGCAGCGAACTAGGACTAGACGGCGAGCAGTACTTC
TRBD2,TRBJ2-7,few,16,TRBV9,CASSVGSGVSLYEQYF,TGTGCCAGCAGCGTAGGCAGCGGGGTTTCTCTCTACGAGCAGTACTTC
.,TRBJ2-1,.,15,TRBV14,CASSQYGDISNEQFF,TGTGCCAGCAGCCAATATGGGGACATATCGAATGAGCAGTTCTTC
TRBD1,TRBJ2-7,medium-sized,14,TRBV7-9,CASSWGQGVYEQYF,TGTGCCAGTAGCTGGGGACAGGGGGTCTACGAGCAGTACTTC
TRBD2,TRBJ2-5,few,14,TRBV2,CASSELAGQETQYF,TGTGCCAGCAGCGAACTAGCGGGGCAAGAGACCCAGTACTTC
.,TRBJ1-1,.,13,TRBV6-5,CASSYPGNTEAFF,TGTGCCAGCAGTTACCCGGGGAACACTGAAGCTTTCTTT
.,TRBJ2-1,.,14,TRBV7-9,CASSLVEDTNEQFF,TGTGCCAGCAGCCTTGTCGAGGACACCAATGAGCAGTTCTTC
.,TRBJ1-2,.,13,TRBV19,CASSIGRSYGYTF,TGTGCCAGTAGTATTGGACGGTCCTATGGCTACACCTTC
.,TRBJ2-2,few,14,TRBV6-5,CASNPTGVTGELFF,TGTGCCAGCAATCCTACAGGAGTAACCGGGGAGCTGTTTTTT
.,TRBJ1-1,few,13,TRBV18,CASSPQENTEAFF,TGTGCCAGCTCCCCCCAGGAGAACACTGAAGCTTTCTTT
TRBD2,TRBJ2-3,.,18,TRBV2,CASSSIAGGTTSTDTQYF,TGTGCCAGCAGTTCTATAGCGGGGGGGACCACTAGCACAGATACGCAGTATTTT
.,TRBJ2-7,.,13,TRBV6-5,CASSGALLYEQYF,TGTGCCAGCAGTGGGGCCCTACTCTACGAGCAGTACTTC
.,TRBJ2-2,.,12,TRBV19,CASRRPTGELFF,TGTGCCAGTAGACGACCCACCGGGGAGCTGTTTTTT
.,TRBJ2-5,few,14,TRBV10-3,CAISDTGSQETQYF,TGTGCCATCAGTGACACGGGCTCACAAGAGACCCAGTACTTC
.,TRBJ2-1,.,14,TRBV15,CATSRSPPLNEQFF,TGTGCCACCAGCAGATCTCCCCCCCTAAATGAGCAGTTCTTC
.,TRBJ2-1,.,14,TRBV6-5,CASSPGASAAGQFF,TGTGCCAGCAGCCCAGGGGCCTCGGCGGCGGGGCAGTTCTTC
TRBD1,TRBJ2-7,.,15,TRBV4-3,CASSQAGTGVSEQYF,TGCGCCAGCAGCCAAGCCGGGACAGGGGTAAGCGAGCAGTACTTC
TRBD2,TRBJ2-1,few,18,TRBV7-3,CASSLWPSGGASYNEQFF,TGTGCCAGCAGCTTATGGCCTAGCGGGGGGGCCTCCTACAATGAGCAGTTCTTC
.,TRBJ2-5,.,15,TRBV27,CASSYQGQGQETQYF,TGTGCCAGCAGTTACCAAGGGCAGGGTCAAGAGACCCAGTACTTC
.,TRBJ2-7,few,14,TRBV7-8,CASSLAGGLDEQYF,TGTGCCAGCAGCTTAGCGGGGGGGCTGGACGAGCAGTACTTC
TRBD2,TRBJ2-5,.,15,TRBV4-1,CASNPGLAGSETQYF,TGCGCCAGCAACCCGGGACTAGCAGGATCAGAGACCCAGTACTTC
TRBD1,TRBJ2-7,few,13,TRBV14,CASSQATGVEQYF,TGTGCCAGCAGCCAAGCGACAGGGGTCGAGCAGTACTTC
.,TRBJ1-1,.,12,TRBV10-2,CASSDHRRIAFF,TGCGCCAGCAGTGATCACAGGCGAATAGCTTTCTTT
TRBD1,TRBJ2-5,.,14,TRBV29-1,CSVVWTGTQETQYF,TGCAGCGTTGTGTGGACAGGGACCCAAGAGACCCAGTACTTC
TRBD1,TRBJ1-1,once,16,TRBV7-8,CASSSPGQGEGTEAFF,TGTGCCAGCAGCTCACCAGGACAGGGGGAAGGCACTGAAGCTTTCTTT
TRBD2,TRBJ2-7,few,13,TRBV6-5,CASSYASGYEQYF,TGTGCCAGCAGTTACGCTAGCGGCTACGAGCAGTACTTC
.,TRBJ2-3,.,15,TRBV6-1,CASSANDMGPDTQYF,TGTGCCAGCAGTGCGAACGACATGGGCCCAGATACGCAGTATTTT
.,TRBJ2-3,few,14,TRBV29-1,CSVGRRSSTDTQYF,TGCAGCGTTGGTCGACGCTCCAGCACAGATACGCAGTATTTT
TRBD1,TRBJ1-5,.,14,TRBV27,CASSLSRGSQPQHF,TGTGCCAGCAGTTTATCCAGGGGGAGCCAGCCCCAGCATTTT
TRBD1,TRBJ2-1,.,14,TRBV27,CASSPGQGYNEQFF,TGTGCCAGCAGTCCAGGACAGGGATACAATGAGCAGTTCTTC
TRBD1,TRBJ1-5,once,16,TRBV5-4,CASSQEQGASNQPQHF,TGTGCCAGCAGCCAAGAGCAGGGGGCGTCCAATCAGCCCCAGCATTTT
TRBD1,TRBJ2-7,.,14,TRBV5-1,CASSPGTGFYEQYF,TGCGCCAGCAGCCCCGGGACAGGCTTCTACGAGCAGTACTTC
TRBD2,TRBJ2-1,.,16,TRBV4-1,CASSQGTSGGPNEQFF,TGCGCCAGCAGCCAGGGGACTAGCGGGGGTCCCAATGAGCAGTTCTTC
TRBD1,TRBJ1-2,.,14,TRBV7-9,CASSPGQGNYGYTF,TGTGCCAGCAGCCCGGGACAGGGTAACTATGGCTACACCTTC
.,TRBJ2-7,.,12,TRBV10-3,CAISESPYEQYF,TGTGCCATCAGTGAGTCGCCCTACGAGCAGTACTTC
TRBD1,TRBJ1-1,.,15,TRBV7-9,CASSLFRTGSTEAFF,TGTGCCAGCAGCTTATTCCGGACAGGGAGCACTGAAGCTTTCTTT
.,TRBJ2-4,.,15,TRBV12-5,CASGLGAGQKNIQYF,TGTGCTAGTGGTTTGGGAGCGGGACAGAAAAACATTCAGTACTTC